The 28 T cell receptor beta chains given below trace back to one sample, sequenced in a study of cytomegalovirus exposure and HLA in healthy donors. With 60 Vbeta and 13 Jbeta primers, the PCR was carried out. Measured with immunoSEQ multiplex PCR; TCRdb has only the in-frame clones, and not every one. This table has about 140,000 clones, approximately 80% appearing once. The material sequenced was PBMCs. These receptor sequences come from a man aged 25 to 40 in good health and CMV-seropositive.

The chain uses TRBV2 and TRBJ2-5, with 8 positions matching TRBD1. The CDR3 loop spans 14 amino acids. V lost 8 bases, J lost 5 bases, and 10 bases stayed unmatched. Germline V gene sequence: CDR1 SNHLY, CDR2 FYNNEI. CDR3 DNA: TGTGCCAGCTTGGAGGACAGGGTGTTGGAGACCCAGTACTTC. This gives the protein CASLEDRVLETQYF. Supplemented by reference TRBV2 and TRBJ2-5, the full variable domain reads EPEVTQTPSHQVTQMGQEVILRCVPISNHLYFYWYRQILGQKVEFLVSFYNNEISEKSEIFDDQFSVERPDGSNFTLKIRSTKLEDSAMYFCASLEDRVLETQYFGPGTRLLVL.

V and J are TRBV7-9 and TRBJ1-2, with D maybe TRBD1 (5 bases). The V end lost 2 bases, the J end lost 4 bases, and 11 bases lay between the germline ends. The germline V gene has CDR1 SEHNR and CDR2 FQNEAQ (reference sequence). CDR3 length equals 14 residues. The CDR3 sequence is CASSLPDSFYGYTF. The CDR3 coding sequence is TGTGCCAGCAGCTTACCAGACAGCTTCTATGGCTACACCTTC.

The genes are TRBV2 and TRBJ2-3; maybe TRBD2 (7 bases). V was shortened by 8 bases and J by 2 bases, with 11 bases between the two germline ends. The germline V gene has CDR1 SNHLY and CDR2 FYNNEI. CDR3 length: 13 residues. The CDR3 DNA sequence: TGTGCCAGCGCGGGGGCCATCACAGATACGCAGTATTTT. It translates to CASAGAITDTQYF.

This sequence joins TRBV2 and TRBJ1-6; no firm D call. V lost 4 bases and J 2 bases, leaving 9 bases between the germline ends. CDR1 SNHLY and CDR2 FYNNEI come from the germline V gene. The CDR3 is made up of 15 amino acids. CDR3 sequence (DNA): TGTGCCAGCAGTGGGGAGGGTGCCTATAATTCACCCCTCCACTTT. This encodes CASSGEGAYNSPLHF.

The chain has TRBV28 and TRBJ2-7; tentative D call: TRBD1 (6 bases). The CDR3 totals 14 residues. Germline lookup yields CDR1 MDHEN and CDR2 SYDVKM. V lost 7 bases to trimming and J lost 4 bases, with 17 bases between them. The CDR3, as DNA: TGTGCCAGCACCGACGGGACACTCGCATACGAGCAGTACTTC. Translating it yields CASTDGTLAYEQYF.

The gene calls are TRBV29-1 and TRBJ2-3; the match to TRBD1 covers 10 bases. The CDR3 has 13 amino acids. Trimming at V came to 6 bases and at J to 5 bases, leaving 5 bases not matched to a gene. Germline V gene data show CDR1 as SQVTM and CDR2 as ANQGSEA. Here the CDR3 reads CSVRDRGEDTQYF. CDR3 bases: TGCAGCGTCCGGGACAGGGGAGAAGATACGCAGTATTTT.

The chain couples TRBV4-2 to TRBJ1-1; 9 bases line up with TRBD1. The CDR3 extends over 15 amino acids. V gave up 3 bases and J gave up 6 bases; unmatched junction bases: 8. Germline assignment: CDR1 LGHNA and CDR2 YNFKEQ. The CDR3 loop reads CASSQLPGQGAEAFF. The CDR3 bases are TGTGCCAGCAGCCAGCTGCCGGGACAGGGCGCTGAAGCTTTCTTT.

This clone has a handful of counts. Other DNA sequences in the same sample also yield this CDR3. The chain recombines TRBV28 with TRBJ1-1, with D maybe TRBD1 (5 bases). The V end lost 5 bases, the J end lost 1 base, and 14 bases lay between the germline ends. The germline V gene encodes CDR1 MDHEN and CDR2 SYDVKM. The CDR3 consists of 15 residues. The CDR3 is CASSPPGQGNTEAFF. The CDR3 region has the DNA TGTGCCAGCAGTCCCCCCGGGCAGGGGAACACTGAAGCTTTCTTT.

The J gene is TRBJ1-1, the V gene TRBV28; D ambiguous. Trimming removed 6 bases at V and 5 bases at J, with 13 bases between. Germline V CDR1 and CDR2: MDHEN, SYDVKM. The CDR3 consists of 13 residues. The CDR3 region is CASRTARETEAFF. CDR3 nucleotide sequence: TGTGCCAGCAGGACTGCTCGGGAGACTGAAGCTTTCTTT.

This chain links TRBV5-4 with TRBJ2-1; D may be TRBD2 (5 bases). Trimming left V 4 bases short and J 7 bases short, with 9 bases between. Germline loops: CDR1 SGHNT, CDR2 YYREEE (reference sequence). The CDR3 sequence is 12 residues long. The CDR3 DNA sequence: TGTGCCAGCAGCGGGAGATTTAATGAGCAGTTCTTC. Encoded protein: CASSGRFNEQFF.

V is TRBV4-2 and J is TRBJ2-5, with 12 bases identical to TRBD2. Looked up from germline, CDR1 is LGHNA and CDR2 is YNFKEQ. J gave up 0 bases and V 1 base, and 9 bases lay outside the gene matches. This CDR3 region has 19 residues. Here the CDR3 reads CASSQGSLAGGGYQETQYF. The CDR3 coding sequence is TGTGCCAGCAGCCAAGGGTCCCTAGCGGGAGGGGGGTACCAAGAGACCCAGTACTTC.

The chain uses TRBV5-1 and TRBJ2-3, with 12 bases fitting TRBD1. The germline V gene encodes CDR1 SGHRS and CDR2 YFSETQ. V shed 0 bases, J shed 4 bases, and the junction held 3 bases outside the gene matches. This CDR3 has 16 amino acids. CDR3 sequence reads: CASSLEGTGGPDTQYF. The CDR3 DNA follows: TGCGCCAGCAGCTTGGAAGGGACAGGGGGCCCAGATACGCAGTATTTT.

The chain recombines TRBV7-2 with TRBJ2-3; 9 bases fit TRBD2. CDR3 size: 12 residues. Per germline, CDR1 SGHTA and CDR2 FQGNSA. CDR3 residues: CCSGTSLDTQYF. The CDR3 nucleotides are TGTTGTTCCGGGACTAGCCTAGATACGCAGTATTTT.

The CDR3 DNA sequence: TGTGCCAGCAGCTTACAGGGGAGCTCCTACGAGCAGTACTTC. Translating gives CASSLQGSSYEQYF. This rearrangement joins TRBV2 to TRBJ2-7, with 7 bases identical to TRBD1. Germline assignment: CDR1 SNHLY and CDR2 FYNNEI. The CDR3 has 14 amino acids. Trimming at V came to 6 bases and at J to 0 bases, leaving 5 bases not matched to a gene.

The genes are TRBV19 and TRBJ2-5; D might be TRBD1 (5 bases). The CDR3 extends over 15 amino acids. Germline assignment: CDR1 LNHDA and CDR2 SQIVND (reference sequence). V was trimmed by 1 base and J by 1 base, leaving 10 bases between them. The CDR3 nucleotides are TGTGCCAGTAGTATAGTCGAAACAGGCCAAGAGACCCAGTACTTC. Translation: CASSIVETGQETQYF. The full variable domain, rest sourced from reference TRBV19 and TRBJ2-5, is DGGITQSPKYLFRKEGQNVTLSCEQNLNHDAMYWYRQDPGQGLRLIYYSQIVNDFQKGDIAEGYSVSREKKESFPLTVTSAQKNPTAFYLCASSIVETGQETQYFGPGTRLLVL.

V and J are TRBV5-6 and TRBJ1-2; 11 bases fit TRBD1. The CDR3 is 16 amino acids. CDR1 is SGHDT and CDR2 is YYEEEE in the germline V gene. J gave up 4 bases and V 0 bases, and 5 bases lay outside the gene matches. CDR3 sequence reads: CASSLGAGQGVYGYTF. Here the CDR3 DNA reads TGTGCCAGCAGCTTGGGAGCGGGACAGGGGGTCTATGGCTACACCTTC.

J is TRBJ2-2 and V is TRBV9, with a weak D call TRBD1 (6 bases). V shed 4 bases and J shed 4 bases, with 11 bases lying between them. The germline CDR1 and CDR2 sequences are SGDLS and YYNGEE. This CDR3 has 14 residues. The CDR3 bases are TGTGCCAGCAGCTTAGGACAGAGCACCGGGGAGCTGTTTTTT. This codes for CASSLGQSTGELFF.

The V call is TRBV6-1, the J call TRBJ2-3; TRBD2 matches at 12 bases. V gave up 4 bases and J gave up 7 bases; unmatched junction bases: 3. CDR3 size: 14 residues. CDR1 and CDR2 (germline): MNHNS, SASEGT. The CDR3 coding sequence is TGTGCCAGCAGTGGGACTAGCGGGGACCATACGCAGTATTTT. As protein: CASSGTSGDHTQYF.

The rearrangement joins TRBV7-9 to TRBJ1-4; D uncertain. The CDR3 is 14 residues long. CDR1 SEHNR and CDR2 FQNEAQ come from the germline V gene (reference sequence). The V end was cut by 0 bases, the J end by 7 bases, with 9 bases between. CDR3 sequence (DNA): TGTGCCAGCAGCTTAGCGTTAGAGGGTGAAAAACTGTTTTTT. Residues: CASSLALEGEKLFF.

The CDR3 bases are TGCGCCAGCAGCTTGGAGGTAGCGGCGTCCTACGAGCAGTACTTC. This encodes CASSLEVAASYEQYF. V and J are TRBV5-1 and TRBJ2-7; TRBD2 is a possible D gene (6 bases). Trimming removed 0 bases from V and 1 base from J, with 11 bases in between. Germline lookup yields CDR1 SGHRS and CDR2 YFSETQ. This CDR3 spans 15 amino acids.

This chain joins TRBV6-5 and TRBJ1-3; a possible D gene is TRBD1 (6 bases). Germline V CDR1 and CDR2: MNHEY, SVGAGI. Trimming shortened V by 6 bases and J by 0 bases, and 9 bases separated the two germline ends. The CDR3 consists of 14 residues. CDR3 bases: TGTGCCAGCAGCGGACAGAACTCTGGAAACACCATATATTTT. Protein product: CASSGQNSGNTIYF.

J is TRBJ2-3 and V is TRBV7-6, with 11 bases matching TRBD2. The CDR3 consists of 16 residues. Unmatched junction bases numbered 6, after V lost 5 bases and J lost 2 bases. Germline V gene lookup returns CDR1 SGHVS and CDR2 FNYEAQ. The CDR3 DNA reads TGTGCCAGCAGCCTAAAACTAGCGGGGGTCACAGATACGCAGTATTTT. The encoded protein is CASSLKLAGVTDTQYF. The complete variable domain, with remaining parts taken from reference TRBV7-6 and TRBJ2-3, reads GAGVSQSPRYKVTKRGQDVALRCDPISGHVSLYWYRQALGQGPEFLTYFNYEAQQDKSGLPNDRFSAERPEGSISTLTIQRTEQRDSAMYRCASSLKLAGVTDTQYFGPGTRLTVL.

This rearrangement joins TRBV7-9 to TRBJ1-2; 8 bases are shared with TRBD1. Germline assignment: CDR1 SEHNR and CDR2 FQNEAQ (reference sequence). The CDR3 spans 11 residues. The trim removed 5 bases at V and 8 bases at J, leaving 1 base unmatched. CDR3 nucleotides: TGTGCCAGCAGCCAGGGGGCCGGCTACACCTTC. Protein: CASSQGAGYTF.

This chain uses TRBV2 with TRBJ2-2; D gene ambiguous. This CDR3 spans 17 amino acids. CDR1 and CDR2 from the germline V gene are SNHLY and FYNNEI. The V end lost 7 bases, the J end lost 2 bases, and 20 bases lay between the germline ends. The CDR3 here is CASTSMPLRTNTGELFF. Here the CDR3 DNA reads TGTGCCAGCACCTCCATGCCCCTCAGAACCAACACCGGGGAGCTGTTTTTT. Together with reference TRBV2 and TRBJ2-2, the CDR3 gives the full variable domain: EPEVTQTPSHQVTQMGQEVILRCVPISNHLYFYWYRQILGQKVEFLVSFYNNEISEKSEIFDDQFSVERPDGSNFTLKIRSTKLEDSAMYFCASTSMPLRTNTGELFFGEGSRLTVL.

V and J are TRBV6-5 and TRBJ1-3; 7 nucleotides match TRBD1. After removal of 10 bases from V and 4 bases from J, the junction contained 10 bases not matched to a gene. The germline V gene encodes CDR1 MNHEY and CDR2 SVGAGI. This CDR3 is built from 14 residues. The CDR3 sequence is CATSPKQGGNTIYF. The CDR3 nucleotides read TGTGCCACCTCCCCTAAACAGGGGGGAAACACCATATATTTT.

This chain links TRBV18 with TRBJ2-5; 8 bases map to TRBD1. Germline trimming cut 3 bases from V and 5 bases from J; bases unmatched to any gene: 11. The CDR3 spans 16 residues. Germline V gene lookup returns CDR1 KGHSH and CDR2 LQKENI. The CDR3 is CASSPPGQVAPETQYF. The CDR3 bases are TGTGCCAGCTCACCGCCGGGACAGGTGGCTCCGGAGACCCAGTACTTC.

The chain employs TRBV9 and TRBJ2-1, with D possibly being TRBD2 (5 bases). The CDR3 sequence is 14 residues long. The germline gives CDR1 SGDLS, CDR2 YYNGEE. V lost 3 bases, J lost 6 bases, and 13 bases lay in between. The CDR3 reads CASSAHTRANEQFF. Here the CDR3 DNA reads TGTGCCAGCAGCGCACATACGAGGGCCAATGAGCAGTTCTTC.

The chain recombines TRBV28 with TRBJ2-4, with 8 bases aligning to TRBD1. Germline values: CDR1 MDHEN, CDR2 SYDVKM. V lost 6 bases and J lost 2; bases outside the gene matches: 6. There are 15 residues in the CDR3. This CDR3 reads CASSPGTGTKNIQYF. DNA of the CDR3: TGTGCCAGCAGCCCTGGGACAGGAACCAAAAACATTCAGTACTTC. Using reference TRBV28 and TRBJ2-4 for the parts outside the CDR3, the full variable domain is DVKVTQSSRYLVKRTGEKVFLECVQDMDHENMFWYRQDPGLGLRLIYFSYDVKMKEKGDIPEGYSVSREKKERFSLILESASTNQTSMYLCASSPGTGTKNIQYFGAGTRLSVL.